The 8 T cell receptor beta chains below come from one sample, sequenced in a study of T cells in tuberculosis. Cells were sorted from thawed PBMC rested overnight and stained with GMM-loaded CD1B tetramer, viability dye and anti-CD3. C32 glucose monomycolate from Rhodococcus equi was loaded onto the CD1B tetramers. Method: immunoSEQ multiplex PCR; TCRdb's copy keeps in-frame clones and lacks some. The repertoire consists of roughly 60,000 clones, with 81% occurring once and the leading ten covering 9.5% to 15%. Input material: CD1b-GMM tetramer-negative cells sorted from PBMCs. Source of these receptors: an adult woman with latent tuberculosis.

The chain uses TRBV5-5 and TRBJ2-7; the match to TRBD1 covers 10 bases. The CDR3 has 15 residues. V trimming: 3 bases; J trimming: 2 bases; junction bases outside the gene matches: 5. Germline assignment: CDR1 SGHKS and CDR2 YYEKEE (reference sequence). The CDR3 coding sequence is TGTGCCAGCAGCTCAGGGGGACAGGGGACCTACGAGCAGTACTTC. Translation gives CASSSGGQGTYEQYF. Drawing the rest from reference TRBV5-5 and TRBJ2-7, the complete variable domain is DAGVTQSPTHLIKTRGQQVTLRCSPISGHKSVSWYQQVLGQGPQFIFQYYEKEERGRGNFPDRFSARQFPNYSSELNVNALLLGDSALYLCASSSGGQGTYEQYFGPGTRLTVT.

The chain recombines TRBV6-6 with TRBJ2-3; D is uncertain. The CDR3 runs to 12 residues. Germline V CDR1 and CDR2: MNHNY, SVGAGI (reference sequence). Trimming took off 6 bases at V and 9 bases at J, with 13 bases between the two ends. CDR3 in DNA: TGTGCCAGCAGCCCTATTCGGTCCACGCAGTATTTT. This encodes CASSPIRSTQYF.

Points on this clone: One end of the junction does not line up with germline, which may come from a read error. V usage is TRBV6-5 and J usage is TRBJ1-3; the D gene is possibly TRBD1 (5 bases). The CDR3 is 14 amino acids. Germline V lookup: CDR1 MNHEY, CDR2 SVGAGI. CDR3 nucleotide sequence: TGTGCCAGCAGTTCAGGGAGGACTGGAAACATCATATATTTT. Amino acids: CASSSGRTGNIIYF.

The chain recombines TRBV5-1 with TRBJ2-3; D is perhaps TRBD2 (5 bases). The V and J ends lost 4 bases and 3 bases respectively, with 12 bases between them. CDR3 length equals 14 residues. Germline V gene data show CDR1 as SGHRS and CDR2 as YFSETQ. This CDR3 is CASSPFGETDTQYF. The CDR3 DNA reads as TGCGCCAGCAGCCCCTTTGGGGAGACAGATACGCAGTATTTT.

The chain joins TRBV9 to TRBJ1-2; 11 bases are shared with TRBD1. Germline V CDR1 and CDR2: SGDLS, YYNGEE. Unmatched junction bases numbered 7, after V lost 6 bases and J lost 6 bases. The CDR3 runs 14 residues. CDR3 sequence: CASTPGQGANGYTF. The DNA for the CDR3 is TGTGCCAGCACCCCCGGACAGGGGGCTAATGGCTACACCTTC.

The rearrangement links TRBV4-1 to TRBJ2-7; D possibly corresponds to TRBD1 (6 bases). The CDR3 runs to 15 residues. Germline loops: CDR1 MGHRA, CDR2 YSYEKL. The V end lost 1 base, the J end lost 3 bases, and 13 bases lay between the germline ends. The CDR3 region has the DNA TGCGCCAGCAGCCAAGGTGCAGGGGTAGGCTACGAGCAGTACTTC. It codes for CASSQGAGVGYEQYF.

The chain has TRBV19 and TRBJ2-1; 12 nucleotides match TRBD2. CDR1 and CDR2 (germline): LNHDA, SQIVND (reference sequence). The V gene end was trimmed by 4 bases and the J gene end by 5 bases; junction bases not matched to a gene: 3. This CDR3 is built from 15 residues. CDR3 coding DNA: TGTGCCAGTAGTACGACTAGCGGGAGAAACAATGAGCAGTTCTTC. Protein: CASSTTSGRNNEQFF.

The chain joins TRBV19 to TRBJ2-2, with D possibly matching TRBD1 (6 bases). Germline lookup yields CDR1 LNHDA and CDR2 SQIVND (reference sequence). The V end was cut by 8 bases, the J end by 7 bases, with 14 bases between. The CDR3 spans 13 residues. The CDR3 is CASVQGVGGELFF. The DNA for the CDR3 is TGTGCCAGTGTACAGGGAGTCGGCGGGGAGCTGTTTTTT. Looking up the rest from reference TRBV19 and TRBJ2-2 gives the full variable domain: DGGITQSPKYLFRKEGQNVTLSCEQNLNHDAMYWYRQDPGQGLRLIYYSQIVNDFQKGDIAEGYSVSREKKESFPLTVTSAQKNPTAFYLCASVQGVGGELFFGEGSRLTVL.